This entry lists 27 T cell receptor beta chains sequenced from one sample in a study of blood T cells in healthy people across ages. A second PCR, run for about 6 to 11 cycles, used a sample-barcoded 5' primer plus a J-beta primer mix. MiXCR was run by TCRdb on the 5' RACE reads, yielding one entry per CDR3 protein. The sample lists approximately 1,000,000 distinct CDR3 sequences, around 43% occurring once. Sequenced material: blood. Receptor source: a woman aged 55-69 years in good health.

V gene TRBV25-1 combines with J gene TRBJ2-3; D is unresolved. Trimming stripped 3 bases from V and 9 bases from J, with 10 bases between. The CDR3 contains 12 residues. CDR1 and CDR2 (germline): MGHDK, SYGVNS. The CDR3 protein is CASSDRYQTQYF. The CDR3 DNA reads as TGTGCCAGCAGTGACCGGTATCAGACGCAGTATTTT. The full variable domain, rest sourced from reference TRBV25-1 and TRBJ2-3, is EADIYQTPRYLVIGTGKKITLECSQTMGHDKMYWYQQDPGMELHLIHYSYGVNSTEKGDLSSESTVSRIRTEHFPLTLESARPSHTSQYLCASSDRYQTQYFGPGTRLTVL.

This chain uses TRBV20-1 with TRBJ2-1; 8 nucleotides line up with TRBD2. The CDR3 runs 15 residues. Germline V gene sequence: CDR1 DFQATT, CDR2 SNEGSKA (reference sequence). J lost 8 bases, V lost 0 bases, and 9 bases had no gene match. CDR3 protein: CSARDGLAGDDEQFF. CDR3 nucleotide sequence: TGCAGTGCTAGAGATGGGCTAGCGGGTGATGATGAGCAGTTCTTC.

This clonotype was recorded many times. The chain has TRBV4-2 and TRBJ2-4, with 11 bases that match TRBD2. Trimming took 4 bases from V and 7 from J; bases not matched to a gene: 12. This CDR3 is built from 17 residues. From germline, CDR1 is LGHNA and CDR2 YNFKEQ. CDR3 in DNA: TGTGCCAGCAGCCCCCTAACTAGCGGGAGTGATCGGAACATTCAGTACTTC. Its protein product is CASSPLTSGSDRNIQYF.

The chain joins TRBV24-1 to TRBJ2-3; no clear D. The germline CDR1 and CDR2 sequences are KGHDR and SFDVKD. The CDR3 runs to 13 residues. With 0 bases removed from V and 6 bases from J, the gap between germline ends came to 6 bases. CDR3 sequence reads: CATSDLAEDTQYF. The CDR3 coding sequence is TGTGCCACCAGTGATTTGGCGGAGGATACGCAGTATTTT.

This chain connects TRBV5-1 to TRBJ2-1; D assignment may be TRBD1 or TRBD2 (5 bases each). With 4 bases removed from V and 5 bases from J, the gap between germline ends came to 10 bases. This CDR3 comprises 13 residues. CDR1 SGHRS and CDR2 YFSETQ come from the germline V gene. CDR3 sequence: CASSVGTNNEQFF. The CDR3 DNA is TGCGCCAGCAGCGTGGGGACGAACAATGAGCAGTTCTTC.

The chain links TRBV25-1 to TRBJ1-6, with 8 bases matching TRBD1. The CDR3 sequence is 16 residues long. Germline loops: CDR1 MGHDK, CDR2 SYGVNS. Trimming removed 1 base from V and 5 bases from J; junction bases left unmatched: 4. The CDR3 coding sequence is TGTGCCAGCAGTGAATTGGGGACAGGCCATAATTCACCCCTCCACTTT. Translating it yields CASSELGTGHNSPLHF.

This clonotype was recorded once. The genes are TRBV4-2 and TRBJ1-2; D is possibly TRBD1 (5 bases). Germline V gene data show CDR1 as LGHNA and CDR2 as YNFKEQ. V lost 4 bases and J 4 bases, leaving 19 bases between the germline ends. The length of the CDR3 is 16 residues. The CDR3 nucleotides read TGTGCCAGCAGCCGTGGAGAGGGACCGAATATCTATGGCTACACCTTC. Translated: CASSRGEGPNIYGYTF.

The V gene is TRBV20-1, the J gene TRBJ1-5, with a possible D match to TRBD1 (5 bases). Trimming left V 6 bases short and J 4 bases short, with 10 bases between. Germline V gives CDR1 DFQATT, CDR2 SNEGSKA (reference sequence). The CDR3 totals 12 residues. The CDR3 sequence: CSALTANQPQHF. The CDR3 coding sequence is TGCAGTGCCCTGACAGCAAATCAGCCCCAGCATTTT.

The chain combines TRBV7-9 with TRBJ2-5, with TRBD1 identical over 9 bases. Germline CDR1 is SEHNR and CDR2 is FQNEAQ (reference sequence). The CDR3 has 15 amino acids. The V and J ends lost 6 bases and 2 bases, in that order; junction bases with no gene match: 7. CDR3 residues: CASRVSGTGQETQYF. In DNA form, the CDR3 reads TGTGCCAGCAGGGTATCTGGGACAGGGCAAGAGACCCAGTACTTC.

The CDR3 bases are TGTGCCAGCAGTTTAACCCGGGACAAAAACATTCAGTACTTC. Translated, it gives CASSLTRDKNIQYF. This chain connects TRBV27 to TRBJ2-4; weak D call: TRBD2 (5 bases). Trimming removed 2 bases from V and 3 bases from J, with 8 bases in between. Per germline, CDR1 MNHEY and CDR2 SMNVEV (reference sequence). This CDR3 spans 14 amino acids.

A word on this clonotype: At one of its ends the junction is not consistent with the germline gene, which may arise from a read error. The genes are TRBV5-1 and TRBJ2-3; tentatively, D is TRBD1 (5 bases). Germline CDR1 is SGHRS and CDR2 is YFSETQ. CDR3 length equals 13 residues. Written as DNA, the CDR3 is TGCGCCAGCAGCCCGACCCAGACAGACACGCAGTATTTT. It translates to CASSPTQTDTQYF.

The rearrangement links TRBV20-1 to TRBJ2-5, with a tentative D call TRBD1 (6 bases). Per germline, CDR1 DFQATT and CDR2 SNEGSKA (reference sequence). There are 14 residues in the CDR3. Trimming pared 3 bases from V and 1 base from J, leaving 12 bases between. The CDR3 region is CSARYRTAQETQYF. The CDR3 DNA reads TGCAGTGCTAGGTATCGGACAGCCCAAGAGACCCAGTACTTC.

V is TRBV5-1 and J is TRBJ1-1, with 7 bases lining up with TRBD1. The germline V gene has CDR1 SGHRS and CDR2 YFSETQ. This CDR3 comprises 13 residues. V lost 7 bases and J lost 7; bases outside the gene matches: 10. Here the CDR3 DNA reads TGCGCCAGCGGCACCTCGGACAGGAATGAAGCTTTCTTT. Its translation: CASGTSDRNEAFF.

This clonotype showed up just a few times. J is TRBJ2-1 and V is TRBV10-1, with D uncertain. Trimming removed 2 bases at V and 6 bases at J, with 8 bases between. The CDR3 loop spans 13 amino acids. The germline CDR1 and CDR2 sequences are WNHNN and SYGVQD (reference sequence). Here the CDR3 DNA reads TGCGCCAGCAGTGAGAGTAGTTCCAATGAGCAGTTCTTC. Translation gives CASSESSSNEQFF.

In this sample, this clonotype turned up a few times. The rearrangement joins TRBV2 to TRBJ2-3, with 7 bases that match TRBD1. The CDR3 is 16 amino acids. The V segment lost 3 bases and the J segment 1 base; nucleotides outside the gene matches: 7. Per germline, CDR1 SNHLY and CDR2 FYNNEI. In DNA, the CDR3 is TGTGCCAGCAGTGAGTTAGAAGGGGGCCGCACAGATACGCAGTATTTT. Its protein is CASSELEGGRTDTQYF.

The chain carries TRBV5-1 and TRBJ2-2; maybe TRBD2 (6 bases). CDR3 length equals 15 residues. The V and J ends lost 4 bases and 0 bases respectively, with 10 bases between them. Germline lookup yields CDR1 SGHRS and CDR2 YFSETQ. This chain's CDR3 is CASSPGGTNTGELFF. The DNA of the CDR3 is TGCGCCAGCAGCCCCGGAGGGACGAACACCGGGGAGCTGTTTTTT.

The V call is TRBV3-1, the J call TRBJ2-7; 12 nucleotides match TRBD2. The CDR3 is 16 residues long. The germline V gene has CDR1 LGHDT and CDR2 YNNKEL (reference sequence). With V trimmed by 4 bases and J by 2 bases, 6 bases remained unmatched. In DNA, the CDR3 is TGTGCCAGCAGCCCCCTACGGACTAGCGGGACCTACGAGCAGTACTTC. Translated, it gives CASSPLRTSGTYEQYF.

There are many counts of this clonotype. The chain uses TRBV14 and TRBJ2-6; D call uncertain. Germline loops: CDR1 SGHDN, CDR2 FVKESK. The CDR3 contains 14 residues. The V end was cut by 2 bases, the J end by 2 bases, with 4 bases between. The CDR3 DNA is TGTGCCAGCAGCCAACAAGCTGGGGCCAACGTCCTGACTTTC. This gives the protein CASSQQAGANVLTF.

In this sample, this clonotype turned up a few times. The rearrangement links TRBV27 to TRBJ2-5; D remains unclear. Germline CDR1 MNHEY, CDR2 SMNVEV (reference sequence). V lost 0 bases and J 11 bases, leaving 13 bases between the germline ends. The CDR3 spans 13 residues. CDR3 DNA sequence: TGTGCCAGCAGTTTATCCCTTCTCGGGCCGCAGTACTTC. Protein product: CASSLSLLGPQYF.

The chain joins TRBV5-6 to TRBJ2-7; 11 bases are shared with TRBD1. The germline V gene has CDR1 SGHDT and CDR2 YYEEEE. The CDR3 sequence is 15 residues long. The V gene end was trimmed by 5 bases and the J gene end by 3 bases; junction bases not matched to a gene: 7. The CDR3 sequence is CASRQTGTGGYEQYF. CDR3 sequence (DNA): TGTGCCAGCAGGCAGACCGGGACAGGGGGCTACGAGCAGTACTTC. Filled out from reference TRBV5-6 and TRBJ2-7, the complete variable domain reads DAGVTQSPTHLIKTRGQQVTLRCSPKSGHDTVSWYQQALGQGPQFIFQYYEEEERQRGNFPDRFSGHQFPNYSSELNVNALLLGDSALYLCASRQTGTGGYEQYFGPGTRLTVT.

The genes are TRBV28 and TRBJ2-5; possibly TRBD2 for D (5 bases). The J call may not be correct, given that the DNA end is closer to TRBJ2-7. The CDR3 is made up of 13 amino acids. CDR1 and CDR2 from the germline V gene are MDHEN and SYDVKM. The CDR3 nucleotides are TGTGCCAGCAGACTTCGAGGGAGCCGCGAGCAGTACTTC. It yields the protein CASRLRGSREQYF.

For the CDR3, the DNA is TGTGCCAGCAGCGTAGCCCTGACTAGCGGTAGGGATGAGCAGTACTTC. It specifies CASSVALTSGRDEQYF. The chain joins TRBV9 to TRBJ2-5; 9 bases map to TRBD2. The V gene end was trimmed by 0 bases and the J gene end by 11 bases; junction bases not matched to a gene: 14. Germline CDR1 reads SGDLS; CDR2 reads YYNGEE. This CDR3 is 16 amino acids long. Supplemented by reference TRBV9 and TRBJ2-5, the full variable domain reads DSGVTQTPKHLITATGQRVTLRCSPRSGDLSVYWYQQSLDQGLQFLIQYYNGEERAKGNILERFSAQQFPDLHSELNLSSLELGDSALYFCASSVALTSGRDEQYFGPGTRLLVL.

The V and J genes are TRBV27 and TRBJ2-5, with D possibly TRBD2 on 7 matching bases. Judging by the DNA end, TRBJ2-4 fits better; the J call may be wrong. The CDR3 covers 17 residues. Germline V gene data show CDR1 as MNHEY and CDR2 as SMNVEV (reference sequence). The CDR3 nucleotides are TGTGCCAGCAGTTTATTAGGAGCGGGACAAACCAAAAACATTCAGTACTTC. This encodes CASSLLGAGQTKNIQYF.

There are many counts of this clonotype. The chain carries TRBV4-2 and TRBJ2-4; 12 bases align to TRBD1. Germline assignment: CDR1 LGHNA and CDR2 YNFKEQ. V dropped 0 bases and J dropped 8; count of bases not matched to a gene: 8. This CDR3 spans 17 amino acids. The CDR3 loop reads CASSQELSGQGAYIQYF. The CDR3 coding sequence is TGTGCCAGCAGCCAAGAATTATCGGGACAGGGGGCGTACATTCAGTACTTC.

The chain employs TRBV5-1 and TRBJ2-7, with 8 bases that match TRBD2. This CDR3 comprises 14 residues. V lost 4 bases to trimming and J lost 6 bases; unmatched junction nucleotides: 9. Looked up from germline, CDR1 is SGHRS and CDR2 is YFSETQ. The chain's CDR3 is CASSRLIGGGEQYF. The CDR3 DNA follows: TGCGCCAGCAGCAGACTGATCGGGGGGGGCGAGCAGTACTTC.

The J gene is TRBJ2-1, the V gene TRBV7-2; 8 bases map to TRBD1. The junction had 14 bases not matched to a gene; V was cut back by 5 bases and J by 2 bases. CDR1 SGHTA and CDR2 FQGNSA come from the germline V gene. The CDR3 has 18 residues. The CDR3 DNA reads TGTGCCAGCAGCCGCGAGGCAGGGGGCAGAGCGACCTACAATGAGCAGTTCTTC. The encoded protein is CASSREAGGRATYNEQFF.

In this sample, this clonotype turned up a few times. The V call is TRBV24-1, the J call TRBJ2-1; either TRBD1 or TRBD2 may fit D (5 bases each). Germline CDR1 is KGHDR and CDR2 is SFDVKD. The CDR3 totals 13 residues. V lost 4 bases and J 6 bases, leaving 9 bases between the germline ends. The CDR3 region is CATSESGTNEQFF. In DNA, the CDR3 is TGTGCCACCAGTGAGTCCGGGACCAATGAGCAGTTCTTC.